Here is one T cell receptor beta chain with its context. Antigen: not known. One entry per CDR3 protein, called by TCRdb with MiXCR from the 5' RACE reads. This sample has 1.5 million to 2 million distinct CDR3 sequences, with around 33% found just once. This record belongs to a study of identical twins. Findings of the study overall: Out-of-frame alpha sequences shared by twins were enriched for low generation probability. Insertions were reduced in abundant cord blood beta clonotypes but not in memory repertoires.

The CDR3 consists of 14 residues. The germline V gene encodes CDR1 MNHNS and CDR2 SASEGT. V lost 2 bases and J 4 bases, leaving 11 bases between the germline ends. This rearrangement joins TRBV6-1 to TRBJ1-1; possible D gene TRBD1, 5 bases. The receptor was derived from a newborn girl in good health. What was sequenced was cord blood. The CDR3 loop reads CASSEKQGITEAFF. The DNA for the CDR3 is TGTGCCAGCAGTGAAAAGCAGGGTATCACTGAAGCTTTCTTT.